This is a list of T cell receptor beta chains from one sample in a study of T cell responses to AZD1222 COVID-19 vaccine. Assay: immunoSEQ multiplex PCR; the TCRdb copy retains only in-frame clones and omits some. The sample comprises roughly 120,000 clones, approximately 85% of which are singletons, and roughly 3.9% rests with the top ten. The material sequenced was peripheral blood, taken on day 0 of MenACWY control vaccination. Receptor source: an adult in good health. CDR3s include the opening cysteine and the closing phenylalanine or tryptophan. The D gene is left open where the match is weak. The size of a clone is reported for some rows only, either as once, few or many, or as a class for expanded clones.

CDR3: CASSLAQRNTGELFF
DNA: TGCGCCAGCAGCTTGGCACAGAGGAACACCGGGGAGCTGTTTTTT
D: -
J: TRBJ2-2
size: -
V: TRBV5-1

CDR3: CASSLTGTSGMLNEQFF
DNA: TGTGCCAGCAGCTTGACCGGGACTAGCGGGATGTTGAATGAGCAGTTCTTC
D: TRBD2
J: TRBJ2-1
size: -
V: TRBV7-3

CDR3: CASSQSGTDGYTF
DNA: TGTGCCAGCAGCCAATCCGGGACAGATGGCTACACCTTC
D: TRBD1
J: TRBJ1-2
size: once
V: TRBV3-1/TRBV3-2

CDR3: CASSQHPTGGSGYTF
DNA: TGCGCCAGCAGCCAACACCCGACAGGGGGCAGTGGCTACACCTTC
D: TRBD1
J: TRBJ1-2
size: -
V: TRBV4-1

CDR3: CASSLTGYQSYEQYF
DNA: TGTGCCAGCAGCTTAACTGGGTACCAATCCTACGAGCAGTACTTC
D: -
J: TRBJ2-7
size: -
V: TRBV7-9

CDR3: CATSDSGTGVHGYTF
DNA: TGTGCCACCAGTGATTCCGGGACAGGGGTTCATGGCTACACCTTC
D: TRBD1
J: TRBJ1-2
size: -
V: TRBV24-1

CDR3: CASSAGTSGVDTQYF
DNA: TGTGCCAGCAGCGCCGGGACTAGCGGGGTTGATACGCAGTATTTT
D: TRBD2
J: TRBJ2-3
size: -
V: TRBV9

CDR3: CASSLAPPGTYTDTQYF
DNA: TGTGCCAGCAGCTTGGCCCCGCCGGGGACCTACACAGATACGCAGTATTTT
D: -
J: TRBJ2-3
size: -
V: TRBV5-5

CDR3: CASSIQETQYF
DNA: TGTGCCAGCAGTATACAAGAGACCCAGTACTTC
D: -
J: TRBJ2-5
size: -
V: TRBV12-3/TRBV12-4

CDR3: CASSPRGDGNIQYF
DNA: TGTGCCAGCTCACCAAGGGGAGATGGGAACATTCAGTACTTC
D: -
J: TRBJ2-4
size: -
V: TRBV18

CDR3: CASSLFGVVGQVSGNTIYF
DNA: TGTGCCAGCAGTTTATTTGGTGTCGTAGGACAGGTCTCTGGAAACACCATATATTTT
D: TRBD1
J: TRBJ1-3
size: once
V: TRBV28

CDR3: CAWRESGTGAYGYTF
DNA: TGTGCCTGGAGGGAATCCGGGACAGGGGCTTATGGCTACACCTTC
D: TRBD1
J: TRBJ1-2
size: -
V: TRBV30

CDR3: CASSSGPGGDTQYF
DNA: TGTGCCAGCAGTTCGGGACCGGGGGGAGATACGCAGTATTTT
D: TRBD2
J: TRBJ2-3
size: -
V: TRBV6-5

CDR3: CASSSRTGEGRSGNTIYF
DNA: TGTGCCAGCAGCTCCCGGACAGGGGAGGGCCGCTCTGGAAACACCATATATTTT
D: TRBD1
J: TRBJ1-3
size: -
V: TRBV13

CDR3: CASSQDSGTTSTDTQYF
DNA: TGTGCCAGCAGCCAAGACTCCGGGACAACTAGCACAGATACGCAGTATTTT
D: -
J: TRBJ2-3
size: -
V: TRBV3-1/TRBV3-2

CDR3: CASSLYAGTTNEQYF
DNA: TGCGCCAGCAGCTTGTACGCCGGGACAACAAACGAGCAGTACTTC
D: -
J: TRBJ2-7
size: -
V: TRBV5-1

CDR3: CATSDDAGGLHNEQFF
DNA: TGTGCCACCAGTGATGATGCGGGGGGTCTGCACAATGAGCAGTTCTTC
D: TRBD2
J: TRBJ2-1
size: -
V: TRBV24-1

CDR3: CASSPHYGNTEAFF
DNA: TGTGCCAGCTCACCACATTACGGGAACACTGAAGCTTTCTTT
D: -
J: TRBJ1-1
size: -
V: TRBV18

CDR3: CASSQSLAGRVSSTDTQYF
DNA: TGCGCCAGCAGCCAATCTTTAGCGGGGAGGGTATCTAGCACAGATACGCAGTATTTT
D: TRBD2
J: TRBJ2-3
size: -
V: TRBV4-3

CDR3: CASGTGFDQPQHF
DNA: TGTGCCAGCGGGACAGGGTTCGATCAGCCCCAGCATTTT
D: TRBD1
J: TRBJ1-5
size: once
V: TRBV2

CDR3: CASSNEPGLGSPLHF
DNA: TGCGCCAGCAGCAATGAACCAGGGCTGGGGTCACCCCTCCACTTT
D: -
J: TRBJ1-6
size: -
V: TRBV5-1

CDR3: CSARGVEKLFF
DNA: TGCAGTGCTAGAGGGGTTGAAAAACTGTTTTTT
D: -
J: TRBJ1-4
size: few
V: TRBV20-1

CDR3: CASTYRGNYGYTF
DNA: TGTGCCAGCACTTACAGGGGGAACTATGGCTACACCTTC
D: TRBD1
J: TRBJ1-2
size: once
V: TRBV28

CDR3: CASSLALTDTQYF
DNA: TGTGCCAGCAGCTTAGCCCTGACAGATACGCAGTATTTT
D: -
J: TRBJ2-3
size: -
V: TRBV7-7

CDR3: CASSYGQAAKAFF
DNA: TGTGCCAGCAGTTACGGACAGGCTGCGAAAGCTTTCTTT
D: TRBD1
J: TRBJ1-1
size: -
V: TRBV6-2/TRBV6-3

CDR3: CASSSRFLAGAGTDTQYF
DNA: TGTGCCAGCAGCTCGAGGTTCTTAGCGGGGGCCGGCACAGATACGCAGTATTTT
D: TRBD2
J: TRBJ2-3
size: -
V: TRBV7-6

CDR3: CASSSESNQPQHF
DNA: TGTGCCAGCAGCTCCGAGAGCAATCAGCCCCAGCATTTT
D: -
J: TRBJ1-5
size: -
V: TRBV7-2

CDR3: CASSYSQGYEQYF
DNA: TGTGCCAGCAGTTACTCACAGGGCTACGAGCAGTACTTC
D: -
J: TRBJ2-7
size: -
V: TRBV6-2/TRBV6-3

CDR3: CASSKGQGLGVYNEQFF
DNA: TGTGCCAGTAGTAAGGGGCAGGGTCTGGGGGTATACAATGAGCAGTTCTTC
D: -
J: TRBJ2-1
size: -
V: TRBV19

CDR3: CASSLQRVETDTQYF
DNA: TGTGCCAGCAGCCTCCAAAGGGTCGAAACAGATACGCAGTATTTT
D: -
J: TRBJ2-3
size: -
V: TRBV28

CDR3: CAISETPDSTEAFF
DNA: TGTGCCATCAGTGAGACCCCGGACAGCACTGAAGCTTTCTTT
D: -
J: TRBJ1-1
size: -
V: TRBV10-3

CDR3: CASSVVRGPAEVASHTF
DNA: TGTGCCAGCAGCGTAGTCCGGGGCCCAGCCGAAGTAGCTTCCCACACCTTC
D: -
J: TRBJ1-2
size: -
V: TRBV9

CDR3: CASSTTGLTPLHF
DNA: TGTGCCAGCAGTACAACAGGATTGACACCCCTCCACTTT
D: -
J: TRBJ1-6
size: few
V: TRBV28

CDR3: CASSLRGKGEAFF
DNA: TGTGCCAGCAGCTTACGGGGGAAAGGTGAAGCTTTCTTT
D: -
J: TRBJ1-1
size: -
V: TRBV13

CDR3: CASSAGTGFVTQYF
DNA: TGTGCCAGCTCAGCCGGGACAGGGTTCGTTACGCAGTATTTT
D: TRBD1
J: TRBJ2-3
size: few
V: TRBV18

CDR3: CASTQGVTEAFF
DNA: TGTGCCAGCACCCAGGGGGTCACTGAAGCTTTCTTT
D: TRBD1
J: TRBJ1-1
size: -
V: TRBV7-8

CDR3: CASSPGDNQPQHF
DNA: TGTGCCAGCAGCCCCGGGGACAATCAGCCCCAGCATTTT
D: -
J: TRBJ1-5
size: -
V: TRBV9